The 32 T cell receptor beta chains presented below share a single source sample, sequenced in a study of T cells in Graves' hyperthyroidism and ophthalmopathy. Regions amplified from RNA transcripts were the TCR beta CDR3 regions. In the first-round RT-PCR of the TCR CDR3, the HTBI primer set was used. TCRdb itself ran the multiplex PCR reads through MiXCR, one entry per CDR3 protein. The repertoire holds some 770,000 distinct CDR3 sequences, with 16% as singletons. The sample consisted of blood. Source of these receptors: a man between 18 and 35 years old with Graves' hyperthyroidism.

This clonotype has more than one count but fewer than ten. The rearrangement joins TRBV3-1 to TRBJ1-2, with 9 bases matching TRBD1. V lost 2 bases, J lost 11 bases, and 6 bases stayed unmatched. The CDR3 has 13 amino acids. Germline V gene lookup returns CDR1 LGHDT and CDR2 YNNKEL (reference sequence). The CDR3 sequence: CASSQSSQGAYTF. CDR3 DNA sequence: TGTGCCAGCAGCCAAAGCTCACAGGGGGCTTACACCTTC. The full variable domain, with the rest looked up from reference TRBV3-1 and TRBJ1-2, is DTAVSQTPKYLVTQMGNDKSIKCEQNLGHDTMYWYKQDSKKFLKIMFSYNNKELIINETVPNRFSPKSPDKAHLNLHINSLELGDSAVYFCASSQSSQGAYTFGSGTRLTVV.

This clonotype has a count of ten or more. The CDR3 DNA is TGTGCCAGCAGTTTAATGGGGGGAGATACGCAGTATTTT. Its translation is CASSLMGGDTQYF. The chain links TRBV28 to TRBJ2-3; TRBD2 might be the D (6 bases). Trimming took 2 bases from V and 5 from J, leaving 8 bases between them. Germline CDR1 and CDR2: MDHEN and SYDVKM. The CDR3 covers 13 residues.

The chain links TRBV5-1 to TRBJ2-1, with 14 positions matching TRBD2. Losses at the gene ends were 4 bases for V and 9 bases for J; bases not matched to a gene: 6. Germline assignment: CDR1 SGHRS and CDR2 YFSETQ. The CDR3 covers 15 residues. The CDR3 DNA reads as TGCGCCAGCAGCAGGGGACTAGCGGGAGAGGGTGAGCAGTTCTTC. Its protein is CASSRGLAGEGEQFF.

With regard to this clonotype: Being one base from a much bigger clone, this may be a read error. This sequence joins TRBV27 and TRBJ2-3; the D gene is possibly TRBD2 (5 bases). Germline assignment: CDR1 MNHEY and CDR2 SMNVEV (reference sequence). The CDR3 covers 15 residues. Trimming took 3 bases from V and 8 from J, leaving 18 bases between them. The CDR3 DNA reads TGTGCCAGCAGTTTTCGACTAATGGTCGGTGGTACGCAGTATTTT. Translated, it gives CASSFRLMVGGTQYF.

This clonotype was observed many times. The chain is built from TRBV15 and TRBJ2-3; maybe TRBD1 (6 bases). The CDR3 contains 16 residues. Trimming left V 5 bases short and J 4 bases short, with 19 bases between. Germline V gene sequence: CDR1 LNHNV, CDR2 YYDKDF (reference sequence). This CDR3 is CATSSAGTSGADTQYF. CDR3 bases: TGTGCCACCAGCTCTGCCGGGACAAGTGGGGCAGATACGCAGTATTTT.

This clonotype was observed at least ten times. The rearrangement links TRBV2 to TRBJ2-1; D ambiguous. V lost 6 bases and J lost 0, with 15 bases in between. This CDR3 has 16 amino acids. CDR1 SNHLY and CDR2 FYNNEI come from the germline V gene. The CDR3 spells CASSRSTPDSYNEQFF. DNA for the CDR3: TGTGCCAGCAGCAGATCAACTCCGGACTCCTACAATGAGCAGTTCTTC.

The sample holds a few counts of this clonotype. The chain joins TRBV27 to TRBJ2-3, with 9 bases that match TRBD1. V gave up 6 bases and J gave up 4 bases; unmatched junction bases: 8. Germline V lookup: CDR1 MNHEY, CDR2 SMNVEV (reference sequence). The CDR3 loop spans 15 amino acids. The CDR3, as DNA: TGTGCCAGCAGAGGGACAGGGCTGGGGGCAGATACGCAGTATTTT. Translating it yields CASRGTGLGADTQYF.

This clonotype has more than one count but fewer than ten. The chain uses TRBV12-3 or TRBV12-4 and TRBJ1-1; no clear D. There are 14 residues in the CDR3. V gave up 8 bases and J gave up 1 base, with 14 bases separating them. This chain's CDR3 is CASRPAGSNTEAFF. CDR3 sequence (DNA): TGTGCCAGCCGTCCCGCTGGGTCGAACACTGAAGCTTTCTTT.

This clonotype was counted at least ten times. The chain has TRBV30 and TRBJ2-7; no reliable D call. From germline, CDR1 is GTSNPN and CDR2 SVGIG (reference sequence). CDR3 length: 14 amino acids. V lost 2 bases to trimming and J lost 3 bases, with 14 bases between them. The CDR3 DNA sequence: TGTGCCTGGAGTAGCCCAGGAAAGGGCTACGAGCAGTACTTC. Its protein product is CAWSSPGKGYEQYF.

This clonotype was counted at least ten times. The J gene is TRBJ2-5, the V gene TRBV7-8; no clear D. CDR3 length: 13 amino acids. Trimming pared 2 bases from V and 5 bases from J, leaving 9 bases between. Germline loops: CDR1 SGHVS, CDR2 FQNEAQ. CDR3 amino acids: CASSLLGFETQYF. The CDR3 bases are TGTGCCAGCAGCTTACTGGGATTTGAGACCCAGTACTTC.

This clonotype appeared many times. The chain joins TRBV6-2 or TRBV6-3 to TRBJ2-1, with TRBD2 matching over 9 bases. V lost 4 bases to trimming and J lost 8 bases; unmatched junction nucleotides: 6. The CDR3 has 14 residues. Germline V gene sequence: CDR1 MNHEY, CDR2 SVGEGT. For the CDR3, the DNA is TGTGCCAGCAGTTGGCTAGCGGGATGGTATGAGCAGTTCTTC. Its protein is CASSWLAGWYEQFF.

This clonotype was seen only a few times. The chain has TRBV9 and TRBJ2-7; no reliable D call. Germline V gene sequence: CDR1 SGDLS, CDR2 YYNGEE. The CDR3 runs 13 residues. Trimming shortened V by 0 bases and J by 7 bases, and 11 bases separated the two germline ends. The CDR3 is CASSVVTRGEQYF. The CDR3 nucleotides are TGTGCCAGCAGCGTAGTAACCCGCGGAGAGCAGTACTTC.

At least ten counts were recorded for this clonotype. This chain links TRBV15 with TRBJ1-1; the D is unclear. This CDR3 has 13 amino acids. V lost 9 bases and J lost 0, with 11 bases in between. The germline V gene has CDR1 LNHNV and CDR2 YYDKDF (reference sequence). The DNA for the CDR3 is TGTGCCACAGGGAACAGAGTGAACACTGAAGCTTTCTTT. Protein: CATGNRVNTEAFF.

This clonotype was seen repeatedly, ten times or more. The CDR3: CASSLGLAGALYNEQFF. In DNA, the CDR3 is TGTGCCAGCAGTTTAGGGTTAGCGGGAGCTCTCTACAATGAGCAGTTCTTC. V gene TRBV27 combines with J gene TRBJ2-1; 9 bases align to TRBD2. The CDR3 covers 17 residues. V lost 2 bases and J lost 3; bases outside the gene matches: 8. The germline V gene has CDR1 MNHEY and CDR2 SMNVEV (reference sequence).

This clonotype showed up many times. This rearrangement joins TRBV6-2 or TRBV6-3 to TRBJ2-3; 11 positions agree with TRBD2. Germline loops: CDR1 MNHEY, CDR2 SVGEGT. The V and J ends lost 6 bases and 1 base, in that order; junction bases with no gene match: 3. The CDR3 consists of 15 residues. CDR3 sequence reads: CASSYSGRGTDTQYF. Here the CDR3 DNA reads TGTGCCAGCAGCTATAGCGGGAGGGGCACAGATACGCAGTATTTT.

This chain uses TRBV14 with TRBJ1-5; the D gene is possibly TRBD1 (5 bases). The CDR3 is made up of 13 amino acids. Germline CDR1 reads SGHDN; CDR2 reads FVKESK. The V end lost 1 base, the J end lost 7 bases, and 8 bases lay between the germline ends. The CDR3 loop reads CASSQAGGQPQHF. The CDR3 DNA is TGTGCCAGCAGCCAAGCGGGGGGACAGCCCCAGCATTTT.

The chain uses TRBV27 and TRBJ2-5; D call uncertain. Trimming left V 0 bases short and J 0 bases short, with 8 bases between. Germline V gene data show CDR1 as MNHEY and CDR2 as SMNVEV (reference sequence). This CDR3 has 15 residues. The CDR3 nucleotides are TGTGCCAGCAGTTTATCGATGGGGTACCAAGAGACCCAGTACTTC. It encodes CASSLSMGYQETQYF.

This clonotype was picked up many times. V is TRBV20-1 and J is TRBJ2-1; TRBD2 is a possible D gene (5 bases). CDR1 is DFQATT and CDR2 is SNEGSKA in the germline V gene (reference sequence). The CDR3 has 14 residues. V was clipped by 6 bases and J by 7 bases, with 19 bases between them. The CDR3 bases are TGCAGTGCACCTCTAGGGAGTAACTGGAATGAGCAGTTCTTC. Translation: CSAPLGSNWNEQFF.

This clonotype was seen more than once but under ten times. The chain joins TRBV10-3 to TRBJ2-3; 13 positions agree with TRBD2. After removal of 5 bases from V and 4 bases from J, the junction contained 9 bases not matched to a gene. CDR1 and CDR2 (germline): ENHRY, SYGVKD. This CDR3 contains 17 residues. The CDR3, as DNA: TGTGCCATCAGTTGGGGACTAGCGGGATCCCCCGCAGATACGCAGTATTTT. This gives the protein CAISWGLAGSPADTQYF.

This clonotype was observed at least ten times. The chain has TRBV28 and TRBJ2-5; maybe TRBD2 (6 bases). The length of the CDR3 is 15 residues. Germline V CDR1 and CDR2: MDHEN, SYDVKM. V was pared by 5 bases and J by 1 base, with 14 bases between. Written as DNA, the CDR3 is TGTGCCAGCAGTACCAGGACGGGGGTCCAAGAGACCCAGTACTTC. It is translated as CASSTRTGVQETQYF.

CDR3 amino acids: CASATWYEQYF. CDR3 nucleotides: TGTGCCAGCGCTACCTGGTACGAGCAGTACTTC. The chain recombines TRBV12-3 or TRBV12-4 with TRBJ2-7; D not certain. Trimming took off 8 bases at V and 4 bases at J, with 9 bases between the two ends. The CDR3 loop spans 11 amino acids.

Many counts were recorded for this clonotype. The chain joins TRBV6-1 to TRBJ1-5, with 7 bases that match TRBD1. CDR1 and CDR2 (germline): MNHNS, SASEGT. The CDR3 totals 13 residues. V lost 5 bases, J lost 6 bases, and 4 bases stayed unmatched. CDR3 residues: CASSFYRGQPQHF. The CDR3 DNA is TGTGCCAGCAGTTTTTACAGGGGTCAGCCCCAGCATTTT.

This clonotype was seen ten or more times. The chain couples TRBV20-1 to TRBJ2-3; possibly TRBD2 for D (6 bases). V lost 5 bases and J 2 bases, leaving 14 bases between the germline ends. Germline CDR1 DFQATT, CDR2 SNEGSKA (reference sequence). The CDR3 is 14 residues long. The DNA of the CDR3 is TGCAGTGCTGGGACTCCAGTTATCACAGATACGCAGTATTTT. Its protein is CSAGTPVITDTQYF.

This rearrangement joins TRBV28 to TRBJ2-5; 8 bases match TRBD2. The V and J ends lost 6 bases and 5 bases, in that order; junction bases with no gene match: 20. The CDR3 is 18 amino acids. From germline, CDR1 is MDHEN and CDR2 SYDVKM. The CDR3 DNA reads as TGTGCCAGCAGCCCGGGGGGCCCCGGGACTAGAGGCTGGGAGACCCAGTACTTC. Translated, it gives CASSPGGPGTRGWETQYF.

The rearrangement joins TRBV9 to TRBJ1-2, with D possibly being TRBD1 (6 bases). The V and J ends lost 4 bases and 8 bases respectively, with 18 bases between them. CDR3 length equals 14 residues. Germline V lookup: CDR1 SGDLS, CDR2 YYNGEE. CDR3 amino acids: CASSPQTGTFGYTF. The CDR3 bases are TGTGCCAGCAGCCCCCAGACCGGGACATTCGGCTACACCTTC. Looking up the rest from reference TRBV9 and TRBJ1-2 gives the full variable domain: DSGVTQTPKHLITATGQRVTLRCSPRSGDLSVYWYQQSLDQGLQFLIQYYNGEERAKGNILERFSAQQFPDLHSELNLSSLELGDSALYFCASSPQTGTFGYTFGSGTRLTVV.

In its sample, this clonotype was seen a few times. The chain joins TRBV25-1 to TRBJ2-7; 9 nucleotides match TRBD2. This CDR3 has 15 amino acids. V was pared by 3 bases and J by 7 bases, with 10 bases of the junction left unmatched. Germline-derived CDR1 and CDR2 are MGHDK and SYGVNS. The CDR3 is CASSDPTSGPLEQYF. Here the CDR3 DNA reads TGTGCCAGCAGTGACCCGACTAGCGGACCTCTGGAGCAGTACTTC.

The chain joins TRBV24-1 to TRBJ2-7; D is unresolved. V dropped 1 base and J dropped 8 bases, with 14 bases sitting between them. Germline V gene sequence: CDR1 KGHDR, CDR2 SFDVKD. This CDR3 region has 14 residues. This chain's CDR3 is CATSDFGPENKQYF. CDR3 sequence (DNA): TGTGCCACCAGTGATTTCGGTCCTGAGAATAAGCAGTACTTC.

This clonotype was detected many times. The rearrangement uses TRBV30 and TRBJ2-5; maybe TRBD2 (5 bases). The CDR3 length is 13 residues. V dropped 3 bases and J dropped 6 bases, with 14 bases sitting between them. Per the germline V gene, CDR1 is GTSNPN and CDR2 is SVGIG (reference sequence). DNA for the CDR3: TGTGCCTGGAGACGAGACTACGGGAAGACCCAGTACTTC. It specifies CAWRRDYGKTQYF.

There are many counts of this clonotype. V usage is TRBV28 and J usage is TRBJ1-1; D not resolved. V lost 6 bases and J lost 7, with 9 bases in between. This CDR3 comprises 11 residues. Germline CDR1 and CDR2: MDHEN and SYDVKM. Here the CDR3 DNA reads TGTGCCAGCAGGCGAAGGCTTGAAGCTTTCTTT. Protein: CASRRRLEAFF.

This chain uses TRBV20-1 with TRBJ1-1, with 7 positions matching TRBD1. V trimming: 5 bases; J trimming: 3 bases; junction bases outside the gene matches: 9. Germline CDR1 and CDR2: DFQATT and SNEGSKA (reference sequence). The length of the CDR3 is 14 residues. In DNA form, the CDR3 reads TGCAGTGCTCTCGCCACAGGGGATGACACTGAAGCTTTCTTT. Protein product: CSALATGDDTEAFF.

In this sample, this clonotype turned up a few times. CDR3 bases: TGTGCCAGCAGCTTGGTGAATCGGGGGGGGAAGGTGGATACGCAGTATTTT. This translates into CASSLVNRGGKVDTQYF. The chain employs TRBV5-4 and TRBJ2-3; 8 bases fit TRBD2. CDR3 length equals 17 residues. The germline V gene encodes CDR1 SGHNT and CDR2 YYREEE (reference sequence). Trimming took 0 bases from V and 6 from J; bases not matched to a gene: 12.

This chain joins TRBV27 and TRBJ2-2; D is unclear. The V end lost 4 bases, the J end lost 2 bases, and 5 bases lay between the germline ends. This CDR3 region has 13 residues. CDR1 is MNHEY and CDR2 is SMNVEV in the germline V gene (reference sequence). The CDR3 DNA follows: TGTGCCAGCAGTTGGGTTAACACCGGGGAGCTGTTTTTT. It is translated as CASSWVNTGELFF.